The clone carrying this T cell receptor (beta chain) appeared a single time. Its antigen remains unidentified. Different DNA sequences within this sample yield the same CDR3. This sample is part of a study of lymphopenia after photon versus proton radiotherapy. Study outcomes and limitations: Proton therapy kept repertoires fairly stable, unlike photons, which gained effector/memory cells. In patients who died, overall survival fell as post-nadir TCR diversity dropped more.

TCRdb's table, derived via immunoSEQ multiplex PCR, lists solely in-frame clones and lacks some. This table has 60,000 or so clones, 87% appearing once. This CDR3 has 15 amino acids. Germline V gives CDR1 WSHSY, CDR2 SAAADI. The trim removed 6 bases at V and 3 bases at J, leaving 8 bases unmatched. V usage is TRBV10-2 and J usage is TRBJ2-3; the match to TRBD1 covers 8 bases. This specimen consisted of peripheral blood, obtained from a patient treated with proton-based radiotherapy. The origin of this receptor is an elderly man with esophageal cancer. The CDR3 sequence: CASRRGQGETDTQYF. The CDR3 DNA reads TGCGCCAGCAGACGCGGACAGGGAGAGACAGATACGCAGTATTTT.